One T cell receptor (beta chain) is described in this entry. Its specificity is unknown. A junction boundary mismatches the germline segment, possibly from a read error. Distinct nucleotide sequences in the sample also encode this CDR3. The source of the sample is a study of cytomegalovirus exposure and HLA in healthy donors. Background on the study: A prior analysis found about 120 million unique TCR beta sequences from some 200 million T cells. Study results and limitations: TCR beta V- and J-gene trimming, according to a later analysis, was linked to a missense DCLRE1C variant. 87-base-pair reads could not separate some V segments, including TRBV6-2 and TRBV6-3.

Researchers ran the PCR with 60 Vbeta and 13 Jbeta primers. Assay: immunoSEQ multiplex PCR; the TCRdb copy retains only in-frame clones and omits some. The table has some 51,000 clones, about 76% seen once. This CDR3 contains 14 residues. CDR1 and CDR2 (germline): GTSNPN, SVGIG (reference sequence). This sequence joins TRBV30 and TRBJ1-6; no firm D call. This receptor was identified in a female donor in good health and CMV-seronegative. Sequencing was done on a sample of PBMCs. The CDR3 is CAYRTAGPNSPLHF. DNA for the CDR3: TGTGCTTATAGAACGGCGGGTCCAAATTCCCCCCTCCACTTT.